This T cell receptor beta chain was sequenced during a study of Ad26.COV2.S vaccination and SARS-CoV-2 variants. Study background: Participants got Ad26.COV2.S intramuscularly, once or twice 56 days apart. General study results and limits: From the TCR breadth and depth analyses, total T cell responses may have been underestimated.

Concerning this clone itself: Its antigen is as yet unknown.

Treatment defined: over 15 received Ad26.COV2.S at low or high dose, single or two shots; 5 received placebo; per-sample allocation not given. Each sample was drawn 63 days after the first injection (of vaccine or placebo). Per germline, CDR1 KGHSH and CDR2 LQKENI. V shed 4 bases and J 7 bases; nucleotides not matched to a gene: 1. The CDR3 spans 13 residues. Method: immunoSEQ multiplex PCR; TCRdb's copy keeps in-frame clones and lacks some. The sample contains fewer than 500,000 clones, approximately 89% of which appear only once. This chain uses TRBV18 with TRBJ2-1, with 10 bases fitting TRBD1. The sample consisted of peripheral blood, taken in a trial of Ad26.COV2.S vaccine versus placebo. This clonotype was sampled from a person aged 18 to 59 who received the Ad26.COV2.S COVID-19 vaccine or a placebo. The CDR3 coding sequence is TGTGCCAGCTCACGGGACAGGGGAAATGAGCAGTTCTTC. It encodes CASSRDRGNEQFF.